This T cell receptor beta chain was recorded in a study of T cells in localized non-small cell lung cancer. The assay was immunoSEQ multiplex PCR, and TCRdb's table has in-frame clones only and misses some. The sample has approximately 1,500 clones; about 26% are singletons. Material: lung tumor tissue, obtained before any cancer treatment. The receptor source for this set is a man aged 35 to 69 with stage I lung adenocarcinoma.

The V and J genes are TRBV28 and TRBJ1-4; D possibly corresponds to TRBD1 (5 bases). Deletions cut 6 bases from V and 7 bases from J, with 12 bases between. Germline V lookup: CDR1 MDHEN, CDR2 SYDVKM. The CDR3 covers 13 residues. CDR3 sequence: CASRIGGGEKLFF. The CDR3 DNA sequence: TGTGCCAGCAGAATCGGGGGTGGTGAAAAACTGTTTTTT.